This T cell receptor (beta chain) derives from a study of metastatic and nonmetastatic thyroid tumors. Study results and limitations: Benign nodules reportedly had significantly lower TCR beta diversity than malignant thyroid tumors in blood and tumor.

This clone has ten or more counts. What it binds is unknown. Using MiXCR, TCRdb reanalyzed the PCR reads. The sample lists under 55,000 clones; approximately 15% were seen once. The entire patient cohort was treatment-naive prior to thyroid surgery. CDR3 size: 12 residues. V lost 2 bases to trimming and J lost 5 bases, with 6 bases between them. Germline V gives CDR1 MNHEY, CDR2 SMNVEV (reference sequence). Source material: blood. This receptor was obtained from a female donor with papillary thyroid cancer or a benign thyroid nodule (not recorded which). Some clones in this sample may be carry-over from other donors' samples. The chain combines TRBV27 with TRBJ2-5; D remains unclear. The CDR3 loop is CASSLVGETQYF. The CDR3 nucleotides are TGTGCCAGCAGTTTAGTAGGCGAGACCCAGTACTTC.